This T cell receptor (beta chain) was sequenced during a study of a mutant IDH1 vaccine in newly diagnosed glioma. Study in general: During weeks 1, 3, 5, 7, 11, 15, 19 and 23, patients received eight vaccinations. Patients got radiotherapy, temozolomide, or both beforehand, and most got both. Vaccines were first given 4-6 weeks after radiotherapy alone, or with temozolomide cycles.

Turning to this clone: Antigen unknown.

The time point here: week 23, last vaccination. Vaccinated patients received 300 ug of mutant IDH1 20-mer peptide per dose, with topical imiquimod. Sequencing was performed with immunoSEQ multiplex PCR; in TCRdb, only in-frame clones are kept and a portion is missing. The sample holds 40,000 to 45,000 clones, around 76% seen once. Germline V CDR1 and CDR2: GTSNPN, SVGIG (reference sequence). This CDR3 spans 13 amino acids. V was cut by 0 bases and J by 6 bases, with 12 bases left in between. The receptor was isolated from a man aged 50 or older with glioma. The material sequenced was PBMCs, taken from a glioma patient whose treatment included an IDH1 peptide vaccine. J is TRBJ2-7 and V is TRBV30, with D unclear. CDR3 bases: TGTGCCTGGAGTGTGGGCCAAGGGTCCGAGCAGTACTTC. Translating it yields CAWSVGQGSEQYF.